The rows below give T cell receptor beta chains drawn from one sample of a study of human T cells and chemical hapten exposure. TCRdb called the RACE reads again in MiXCR, with one record for every CDR3 protein. The sample holds more than 250,000 distinct CDR3 sequences, 7% to 10% seen once. This specimen was whole blood, taken in connection with sensitization to the hapten diphenylcyclopropenone (DPC). Receptors were obtained from a middle-aged woman with alopecia areata. Some clones in this sample may be carry-over from other donors' samples. Each CDR3 is given without its conserved first and last residue.

V: TRBV20-1; J: TRBJ2-5; length: 9; CDR3: SARSWETQY
V: TRBV18; J: TRBJ2-2; length: 12; CDR3: ASSPYEKPGELF
V: TRBV7-9; J: TRBJ2-7; length: 13; CDR3: ASSWGLAGNDEQY
V: TRBV29-1; J: TRBJ2-1; length: 13; CDR3: SVEDPTRIYNEQF
V: TRBV7-2; J: TRBJ2-1; length: 11; CDR3: ASSLRGLDEQF
V: TRBV7-2; J: TRBJ1-5; length: 16; CDR3: ASSRDRGPPHGNQPQH
V: TRBV20-1; J: TRBJ1-6; length: 15; CDR3: SARGQGSGSYNSPLH
V: TRBV6-5; J: TRBJ2-3; length: 13; CDR3: ASSDRGASTDTQY
V: TRBV7-2; J: TRBJ1-3; length: 12; CDR3: ASSLGDYGNTIY
V: TRBV7-8; J: TRBJ2-3; length: 16; CDR3: ASSLGLAGGLSTDTQY
V: TRBV6-2/TRBV6-3; J: TRBJ2-1; length: 12; CDR3: ASSDPTGADEQF
V: TRBV7-9; J: TRBJ2-4; length: 12; CDR3: ASSMDLAKNIQY
V: TRBV24-1; J: TRBJ1-1; length: 13; CDR3: ATSDSRPRGRKAF
V: TRBV9; J: TRBJ2-2; length: 12; CDR3: ASNEGESTGELF
V: TRBV10-3; J: TRBJ2-3; length: 14; CDR3: AISEAAYLPTDTQY
V: TRBV7-2; J: TRBJ2-3; length: 14; CDR3: ASSPTAGGGTDTQY
V: TRBV7-8; J: TRBJ2-2; length: 11; CDR3: ASSAVNTGELF
V: TRBV28; J: TRBJ2-7; length: 10; CDR3: ASSFPGREAY
V: TRBV20-1; J: TRBJ1-4; length: 11; CDR3: SAIETPGEKLF
V: TRBV4-1; J: TRBJ2-1; length: 15; CDR3: ASSQVGGGSRKNEQF
V: TRBV25-1; J: TRBJ2-2; length: 13; CDR3: ASSGRQQNTGELF
V: TRBV5-1; J: TRBJ1-4; length: 12; CDR3: ASSQQGANEKLF
V: TRBV5-1; J: TRBJ2-7; length: 14; CDR3: ASSPLTRTSSYEQY
V: TRBV20-1; J: TRBJ1-2; length: 13; CDR3: SARAGSRANYGYT
V: TRBV20-1; J: TRBJ1-5; length: 11; CDR3: SAGGHSNQPQH
V: TRBV6-2/TRBV6-3; J: TRBJ2-5; length: 12; CDR3: ASSPRQGPTTQY